This entry describes one TCR beta chain. Its antigen is undetermined. This sample is part of a study of response to subunit inactivated influenza vaccine. Study-wide findings and caveats: Every seasonal influenza vaccination brings in few new T cells, the authors suggested.

MiXCR, applied by TCRdb to the RT-PCR reads, yields one record per CDR3 protein. The sample lists roughly 520,000 distinct CDR3 sequences, roughly 27% occurring once. The CDR3 length is 16 residues. V was pared by 8 bases and J by 7 bases, with 14 bases of the junction left unmatched. The sample was CD4+ T cells sorted from PBMCs, taken roughly 5 days after vaccination. The rearrangement joins TRBV12-3 or TRBV12-4 to TRBJ2-1; 10 bases agree with TRBD2. This TCR was sampled from a man aged 45-65 years who received an inactivated influenza vaccine. The chain's CDR3 is CASWDSGRSLRNEQFF. In DNA, the CDR3 is TGTGCCAGCTGGGATAGCGGGAGGTCTCTTCGGAATGAGCAGTTCTTC.